This T cell receptor (beta chain) was retrieved from a study of cytomegalovirus exposure and HLA in healthy donors. Both 60 Vbeta primers and 13 Jbeta primers went into the PCR. In the original analysis: A later analysis tallied tens of millions of unique TCR beta chains, 9.5 million to 14 million of them shared. Only in-frame clones appear in the TCRdb table, and some are missing; sequencing was by immunoSEQ multiplex PCR. V and J calls and clone size are copied from that table; D and trimming were computed from the DNA. The sample carries some 130,000 clones, 65% to 80% recorded once. For this clone: Its antigen is still unknown.

Points from the study as a whole: Cytomegalovirus status was reportedly diagnosed by the classifier with high specificity and sensitivity.

J gave up 4 bases and V 5 bases, and 12 bases lay outside the gene matches. Germline assignment: CDR1 MNHEY and CDR2 SMNVEV (reference sequence). The CDR3 has 16 amino acids. The sequence was collected from a man between 40 and 49 years old in good health and CMV-seronegative. The rearrangement uses TRBV27 and TRBJ2-3; 7 positions agree with TRBD1. The specimen was PBMCs. CDR3 protein: CASSPLTGITADTQYF. CDR3 DNA sequence: TGTGCCAGCAGTCCCCTGACAGGGATCACCGCAGATACGCAGTATTTT.